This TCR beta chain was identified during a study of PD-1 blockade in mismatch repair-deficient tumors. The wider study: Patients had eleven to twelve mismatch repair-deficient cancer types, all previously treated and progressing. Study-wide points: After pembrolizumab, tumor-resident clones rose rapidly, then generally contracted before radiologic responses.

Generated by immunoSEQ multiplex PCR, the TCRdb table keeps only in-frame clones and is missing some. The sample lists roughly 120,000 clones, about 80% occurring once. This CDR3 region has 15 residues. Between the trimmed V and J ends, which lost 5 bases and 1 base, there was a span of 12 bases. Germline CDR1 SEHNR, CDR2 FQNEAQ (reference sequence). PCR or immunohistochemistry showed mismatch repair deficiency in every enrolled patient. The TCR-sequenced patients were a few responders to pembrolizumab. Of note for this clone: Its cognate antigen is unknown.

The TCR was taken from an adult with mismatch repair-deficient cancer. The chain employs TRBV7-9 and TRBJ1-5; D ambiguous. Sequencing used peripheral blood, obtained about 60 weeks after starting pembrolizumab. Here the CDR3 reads CASSPGGYSNQPQHF. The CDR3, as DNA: TGTGCCAGCAGCCCCGGAGGGTACAGCAATCAGCCCCAGCATTTT.